This TCR beta chain was recorded in a study of OX40 agonist ivuxolimab in advanced cancers. Study-level information: In this cohort, patients received ivuxolimab, an agonistic anti-OX40 (CD134) antibody. Overall study findings and caveats: Certain nonresponding patients likewise had low normalized T-cell clonal expansion.

The J segment lost 0 bases and the V segment lost 4 bases, leaving 16 bases of the junction unmatched. Germline V gives CDR1 SEHNR, CDR2 FQNEAQ (reference sequence). This CDR3 spans 19 amino acids. Repertoires were generated with immunoSEQ multiplex PCR, while TCRdb's copy carries only in-frame clones and drops some. The sample has over 60,000 clones, around 94% seen once. Note on this clone: As yet, its antigen is unknown.

The receptor was isolated from an adult with an advanced solid tumor such as melanoma, head and neck, liver or kidney cancer. The sequences come from CD4+ or CD8+ T cells sorted from blood, collected in a trial of the OX40 agonist ivuxolimab. The V gene is TRBV7-9, the J gene TRBJ2-3; the match to TRBD2 covers 7 bases. CDR3 nucleotide sequence: TGTGCCAGCAGCTCCCCGAGTAGCGGGCATGCACCTAGCACAGATACGCAGTATTTT. Translating gives CASSSPSSGHAPSTDTQYF. Combining the CDR3 with reference TRBV7-9 and TRBJ2-3 gives the whole variable domain DTGVSQNPRHKITKRGQNVTFRCDPISEHNRLYWYRQTLGQGPEFLTYFQNEAQLEKSRLLSDRFSAERPKGSFSTLEIQRTEQGDSAMYLCASSSPSSGHAPSTDTQYFGPGTRLTVL.